In its sample, the clone carrying this T cell receptor beta chain was seen many times. The sample belongs to a study of neurological immune-mediated disorders. CDR3 length equals 13 residues. Trimming cost V 7 bases and J 9 bases; bases outside gene matches: 10. Germline V gene lookup returns CDR1 MNHEY and CDR2 SVGAGI. Using its own MiXCR run on the 5' RACE reads, TCRdb lists one record per CDR3 protein. Found here are 85,000 to 100,000 distinct CDR3 sequences, 3% to 4% of them singletons; the top ten hold around 6%. The source is a woman between 18 and 30 years old with multiple sclerosis. The sample consisted of PBMCs. The genes are TRBV6-5 and TRBJ2-3; TRBD2 matches 7 bases. CDR3 sequence: CASTGGLGGTQYF. DNA of the CDR3: TGTGCCAGCACCGGGGGGTTAGGAGGCACGCAGTATTTT.